This TCR beta chain originates from a study of T-cell reconstitution after alpha-beta-depleted transplantation in children. During its preparation, the TCRbeta library received unique molecular identifiers. TCRdb itself ran the PCR reads through MiXCR, one entry per CDR3 protein. The table records about 590,000 distinct CDR3 sequences, 13% of them present only once. Study-wide findings and caveats: When one year had passed after transplant, most T-cell counts and diversity came from newly produced T cells. Alpha-beta T cells present about two months after transplant were reported to originate from several hundred expanded graft clones.

In its sample, this clonotype was seen many times. No antigen is known for it. The source of this sequence is a male patient under 18 who had a stem cell transplant for acute myeloid leukemia, so the T cells may come from the graft donor. The material sequenced was PBMCs, mostly from graft donor cells, taken 360 days after TCRalphabeta/CD19-depleted stem cell transplant.

CDR3 amino acids: CASSLRGYEQYF. CDR3 DNA: TGTGCCAGCAGTTTAAGGGGCTACGAGCAGTACTTC. This rearrangement joins TRBV28 to TRBJ2-7; weak D call: TRBD1 (5 bases). Trimming stripped 2 bases from V and 3 bases from J, with 5 bases between. Germline CDR1 reads MDHEN; CDR2 reads SYDVKM. This CDR3 is built from 12 residues.